The rows below give T cell receptor beta chains drawn from one sample of a study of graft-versus-host responses after intestinal transplantation. Method: immunoSEQ multiplex PCR; TCRdb's copy keeps in-frame clones and lacks some. The sample includes tens of thousands of clones, 85% to 95% of them seen just once. No antigen has been identified for these receptors. The sample consisted of unstimulated CD8+ T cells sorted from spleen or lymph node cells, taken before intestinal transplant. The receptors derive from a human donor who received an intestinal transplant. CDR3s include the opening cysteine and the closing phenylalanine or tryptophan. A D gene is named only where the DNA matches it firmly. The listing skips clone size in some rows; elsewhere it reads once, few, many or a size class.

size	V	D	J	CDR3	DNA
-	TRBV27	-	TRBJ2-7	CASSPLNVLTGEQYF	TGTGCCAGCAGTCCCCTCAATGTCCTAACGGGAGAGCAGTACTTC
-	TRBV6-6	-	TRBJ2-1	CASSSTFDEQFF	TGTGCCAGCAGTTCTACTTTCGATGAGCAGTTCTTC
-	TRBV9	-	TRBJ1-3	CASSPQGGGYGNTIYF	TGTGCCAGCAGCCCCCAGGGAGGAGGGTACGGAAACACCATATATTTT
-	TRBV5-1	-	TRBJ2-5	CASSPRGEGEETQYF	TGCGCCAGCAGCCCCCGAGGTGAGGGGGAAGAGACCCAGTACTTC
-	TRBV9	-	TRBJ2-5	CASSVGNLEVETQYF	TGTGCCAGCAGCGTAGGAAATCTGGAAGTGGAGACCCAGTACTTC
-	TRBV6-5	TRBD1	TRBJ1-2	CASTPDRVGGYTF	TGTGCCAGCACTCCCGACAGGGTGGGTGGCTACACCTTC
-	TRBV5-6	-	TRBJ2-6	CASSIWSRGANVLTF	TGTGCCAGCAGTATTTGGAGTCGGGGGGCCAACGTCCTGACTTTC
-	TRBV16	TRBD1	TRBJ1-5	CASSQGDRTSNQPQHF	TGTGCCAGCAGCCAGGGGGACAGAACGAGCAATCAGCCCCAGCATTTT
-	TRBV6-6	TRBD2	TRBJ2-3	CASRALAGAADTQYF	TGTGCCAGCAGGGCACTAGCGGGAGCGGCAGATACGCAGTATTTT
-	TRBV13	TRBD2	TRBJ2-1	CASSLQGREGGEQFF	TGTGCCAGCAGCTTACAAGGGCGGGAGGGGGGGGAGCAGTTCTTC
-	TRBV4-1	-	TRBJ1-1	CASSLAPFSAEAFF	TGCGCCAGCAGCCTCGCCCCCTTTAGCGCTGAAGCTTTCTTT
once	TRBV5-4	TRBD1	TRBJ2-5	CASSRADRVNQETQYF	TGTGCCAGCAGCCGAGCGGACAGGGTAAACCAAGAGACCCAGTACTTC
-	TRBV5-1	TRBD1	TRBJ2-2	CASSSPSGTGFTGELFF	TGCGCCAGCAGCTCCCCCTCCGGGACAGGGTTTACCGGGGAGCTGTTTTTT
-	TRBV19	-	TRBJ1-3	CASSMEVFSGNTIYF	TGTGCCAGTAGTATGGAGGTCTTCTCTGGAAACACCATATATTTT
-	TRBV6-1	-	TRBJ1-3	CASSENDGNTIYF	TGTGCCAGCAGTGAAAACGATGGAAACACCATATATTTT
once	TRBV2	-	TRBJ2-3	CATTGQISTDTQYF	TGTGCCACCACCGGACAAATTAGCACAGATACGCAGTATTTT
-	TRBV27	-	TRBJ2-7	CASSFGDSSYEQYF	TGTGCCAGCAGTTTTGGGGACTCCTCCTACGAGCAGTACTTC
-	TRBV27	TRBD2	TRBJ2-1	CASSFSSGSQNEQFF	TGTGCCAGCAGTTTCTCTAGCGGGAGTCAGAATGAGCAGTTCTTC
-	TRBV6-1	TRBD2	TRBJ2-7	CASSEELAFAYEQYF	TGTGCCAGCAGTGAAGAACTAGCGTTTGCCTACGAGCAGTACTTC
once	TRBV28	-	TRBJ2-4	CASSPNRGTTQVAKNIQYF	TGTGCCAGCAGTCCAAATCGTGGGACAACTCAAGTAGCCAAAAACATTCAGTACTTC
-	TRBV7-6	-	TRBJ2-6	CASSLIGAPPLGGANVLTF	TGTGCCAGCAGCTTAATAGGAGCCCCTCCATTAGGTGGGGCCAACGTCCTGACTTTC
-	TRBV10-3	-	TRBJ2-7	CAISGDGHEQYF	TGTGCCATCAGTGGGGATGGGCACGAGCAGTACTTC
-	TRBV28	TRBD2	TRBJ2-1	CASSPGLADDNEQFF	TGTGCCAGCAGCCCCGGACTAGCGGATGACAATGAGCAGTTCTTC
-	TRBV27	TRBD1	TRBJ1-5	CASSSTGAVSNQPQHF	TGTGCCAGCAGTTCCACAGGGGCGGTTAGCAATCAGCCCCAGCATTTT
-	TRBV28	-	TRBJ2-5	CASRAGMAETQYF	TGTGCCAGCAGAGCAGGGATGGCGGAGACCCAGTACTTC
-	TRBV7-9	-	TRBJ2-7	CASSLLPGDSAAYEQYF	TGTGCCAGCAGCTTGCTCCCAGGGGATTCGGCTGCCTACGAGCAGTACTTC
once	TRBV10-2	-	TRBJ2-3	CASRGWASTDTQYF	TGCGCCAGCAGAGGGTGGGCTAGCACAGATACGCAGTATTTT
-	TRBV7-6	TRBD1	TRBJ2-1	CASSSRQGTYNEQFF	TGTGCCAGCAGCTCGAGACAGGGAACCTACAATGAGCAGTTCTTC
-	TRBV27	-	TRBJ2-7	CASSSGGFYEQYF	TGTGCCAGCAGTTCGGGGGGCTTCTACGAGCAGTACTTC
-	TRBV10-1	TRBD1	TRBJ2-1	CASSETGGMDNEQFF	TGCGCCAGCAGTGAGACAGGGGGAATGGACAATGAGCAGTTCTTC
-	TRBV6-6	-	TRBJ2-7	CASSYSTSYEQYF	TGTGCCAGCAGTTACTCGACGTCCTACGAGCAGTACTTC
-	TRBV13	-	TRBJ2-2	CASSPADSENTGELFF	TGTGCCAGCAGCCCAGCGGACAGTGAGAACACCGGGGAGCTGTTTTTT
-	TRBV27	TRBD2	TRBJ2-1	CASGPPGTSGSNEQFF	TGTGCCAGCGGGCCGCCCGGGACTAGCGGGAGCAATGAGCAGTTCTTC
-	TRBV25-1	TRBD2	TRBJ2-3	CASSDWAGGAAADTQYF	TGTGCCAGCAGTGACTGGGCGGGAGGGGCGGCGGCAGATACGCAGTATTTT
once	TRBV27	-	TRBJ2-7	CASSLLGRYEQYF	TGTGCCAGCAGTTTATTAGGCCGCTACGAGCAGTACTTC